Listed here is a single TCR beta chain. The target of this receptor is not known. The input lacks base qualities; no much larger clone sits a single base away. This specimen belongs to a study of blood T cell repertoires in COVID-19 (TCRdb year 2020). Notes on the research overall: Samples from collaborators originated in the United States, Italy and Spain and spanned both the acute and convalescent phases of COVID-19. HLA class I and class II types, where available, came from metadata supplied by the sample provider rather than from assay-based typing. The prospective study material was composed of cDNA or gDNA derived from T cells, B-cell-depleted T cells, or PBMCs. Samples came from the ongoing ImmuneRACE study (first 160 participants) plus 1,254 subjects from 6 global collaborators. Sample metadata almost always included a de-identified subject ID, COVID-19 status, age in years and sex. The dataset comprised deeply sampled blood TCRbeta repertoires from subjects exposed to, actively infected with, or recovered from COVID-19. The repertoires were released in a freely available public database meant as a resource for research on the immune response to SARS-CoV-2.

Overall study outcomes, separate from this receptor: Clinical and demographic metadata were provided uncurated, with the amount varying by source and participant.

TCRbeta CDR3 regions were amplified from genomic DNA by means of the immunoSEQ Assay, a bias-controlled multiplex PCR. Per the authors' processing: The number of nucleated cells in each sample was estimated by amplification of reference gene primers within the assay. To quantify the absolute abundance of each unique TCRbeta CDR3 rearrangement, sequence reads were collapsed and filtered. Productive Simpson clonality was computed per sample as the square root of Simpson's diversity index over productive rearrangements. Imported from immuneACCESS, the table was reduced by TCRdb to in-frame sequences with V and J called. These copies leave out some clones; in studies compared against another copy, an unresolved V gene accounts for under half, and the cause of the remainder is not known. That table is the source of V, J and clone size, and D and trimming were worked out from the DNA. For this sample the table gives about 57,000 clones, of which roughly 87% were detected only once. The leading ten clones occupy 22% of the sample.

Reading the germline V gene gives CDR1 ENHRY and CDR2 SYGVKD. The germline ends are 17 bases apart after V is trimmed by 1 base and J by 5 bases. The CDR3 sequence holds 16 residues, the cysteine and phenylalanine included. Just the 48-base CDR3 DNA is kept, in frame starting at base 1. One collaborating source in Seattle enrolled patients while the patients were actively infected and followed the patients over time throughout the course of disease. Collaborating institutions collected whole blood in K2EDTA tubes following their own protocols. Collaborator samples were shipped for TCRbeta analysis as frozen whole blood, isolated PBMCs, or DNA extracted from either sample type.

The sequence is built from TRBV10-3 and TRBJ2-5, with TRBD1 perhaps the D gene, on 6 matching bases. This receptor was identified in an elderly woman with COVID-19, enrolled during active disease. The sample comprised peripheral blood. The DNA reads TGTGCCATCAGTGAGTATTCCACAGGGCGGATGGAGACCCAGTACTTC. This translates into CAISEYSTGRMETQYF.